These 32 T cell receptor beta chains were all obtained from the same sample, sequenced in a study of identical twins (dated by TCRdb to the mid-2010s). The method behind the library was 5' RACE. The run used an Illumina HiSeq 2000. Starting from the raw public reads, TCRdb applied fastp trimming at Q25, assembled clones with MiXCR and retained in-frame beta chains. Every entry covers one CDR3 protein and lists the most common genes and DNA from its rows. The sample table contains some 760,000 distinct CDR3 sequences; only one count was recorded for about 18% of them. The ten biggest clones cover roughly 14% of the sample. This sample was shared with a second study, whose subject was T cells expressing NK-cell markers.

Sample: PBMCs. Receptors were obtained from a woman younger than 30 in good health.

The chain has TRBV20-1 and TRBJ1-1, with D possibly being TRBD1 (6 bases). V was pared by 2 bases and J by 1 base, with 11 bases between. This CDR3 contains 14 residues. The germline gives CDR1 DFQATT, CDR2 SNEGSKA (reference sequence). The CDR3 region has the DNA TGCAGTGCTAGACCAGGGGCACGGAACACTGAAGCTTTCTTT. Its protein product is CSARPGARNTEAFF.

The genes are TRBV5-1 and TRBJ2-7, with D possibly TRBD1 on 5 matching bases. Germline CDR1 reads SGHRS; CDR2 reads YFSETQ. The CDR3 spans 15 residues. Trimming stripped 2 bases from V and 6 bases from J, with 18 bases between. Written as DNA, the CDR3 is TGCGCCAGCAGCTTATCTCAAGGGGTAAAGGGCGAGCAGTACTTC. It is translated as CASSLSQGVKGEQYF.

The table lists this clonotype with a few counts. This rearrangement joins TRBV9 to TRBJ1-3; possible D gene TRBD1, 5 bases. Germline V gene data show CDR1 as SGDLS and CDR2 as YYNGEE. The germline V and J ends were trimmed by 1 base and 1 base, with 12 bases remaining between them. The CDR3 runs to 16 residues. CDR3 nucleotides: TGTGCCAGCAGCGTAACACTGACAGTATCTGGAAACACCATATATTTT. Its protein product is CASSVTLTVSGNTIYF.

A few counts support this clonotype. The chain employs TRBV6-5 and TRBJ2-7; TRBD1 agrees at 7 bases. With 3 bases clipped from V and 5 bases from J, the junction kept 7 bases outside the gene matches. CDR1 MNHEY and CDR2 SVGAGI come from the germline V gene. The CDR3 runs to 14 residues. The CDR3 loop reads CASSYRDSNDEQYF. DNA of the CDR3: TGTGCCAGCAGTTATAGGGACAGCAACGACGAGCAGTACTTC.

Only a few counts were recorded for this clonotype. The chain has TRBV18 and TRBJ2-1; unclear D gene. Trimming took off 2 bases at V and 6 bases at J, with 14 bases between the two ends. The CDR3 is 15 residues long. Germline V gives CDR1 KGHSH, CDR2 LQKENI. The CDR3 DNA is TGTGCCAGCTCACCAACGAGAGGATCCCTCAATGAGCAGTTCTTC. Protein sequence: CASSPTRGSLNEQFF.

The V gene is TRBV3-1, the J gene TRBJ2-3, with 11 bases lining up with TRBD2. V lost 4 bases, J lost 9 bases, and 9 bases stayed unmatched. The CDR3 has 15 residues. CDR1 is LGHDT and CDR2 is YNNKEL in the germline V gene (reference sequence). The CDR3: CASSLPSGGHRTQYF. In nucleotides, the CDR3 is TGTGCCAGCAGCCTGCCTAGCGGGGGGCACCGGACGCAGTATTTT.

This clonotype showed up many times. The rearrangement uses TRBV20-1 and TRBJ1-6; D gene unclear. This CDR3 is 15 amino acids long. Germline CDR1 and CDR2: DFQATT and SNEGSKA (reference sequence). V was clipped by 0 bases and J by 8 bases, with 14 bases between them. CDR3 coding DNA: TGCAGTGCTAGAGACCCGAGGTCGAGGGATTCACCCCTCCACTTT. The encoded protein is CSARDPRSRDSPLHF.

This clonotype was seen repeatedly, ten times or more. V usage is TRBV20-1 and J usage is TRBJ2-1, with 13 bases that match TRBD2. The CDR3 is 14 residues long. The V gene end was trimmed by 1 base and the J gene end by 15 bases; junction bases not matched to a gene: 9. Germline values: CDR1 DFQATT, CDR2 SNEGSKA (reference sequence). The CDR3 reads CSARARTSGSVAFF. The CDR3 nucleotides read TGCAGTGCTAGAGCGAGGACTAGCGGGAGTGTCGCGTTCTTC.

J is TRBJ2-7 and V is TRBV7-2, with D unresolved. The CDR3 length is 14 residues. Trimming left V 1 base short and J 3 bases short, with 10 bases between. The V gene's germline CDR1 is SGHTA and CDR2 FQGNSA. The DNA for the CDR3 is TGTGCCAGCAGCTTAGAGGGTCGGCTCTACGAGCAGTACTTC. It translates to CASSLEGRLYEQYF.

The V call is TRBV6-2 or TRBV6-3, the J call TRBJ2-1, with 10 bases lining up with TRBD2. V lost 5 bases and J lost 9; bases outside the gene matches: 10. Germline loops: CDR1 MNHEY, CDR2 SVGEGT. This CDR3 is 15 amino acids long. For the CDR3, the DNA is TGTGCCAGCAGTCCCCCAGCGGGAGGGCCTACTGAGCAGTTCTTC. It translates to CASSPPAGGPTEQFF.

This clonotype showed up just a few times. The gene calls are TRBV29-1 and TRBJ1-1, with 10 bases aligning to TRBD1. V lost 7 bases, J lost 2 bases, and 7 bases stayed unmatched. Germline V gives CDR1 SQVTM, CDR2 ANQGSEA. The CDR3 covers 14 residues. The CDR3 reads CSGTGGVGNTEAFF. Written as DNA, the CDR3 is TGCAGCGGGACAGGGGGGGTGGGAAACACTGAAGCTTTCTTT. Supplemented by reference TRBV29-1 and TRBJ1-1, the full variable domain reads SAVISQKPSRDICQRGTSLTIQCQVDSQVTMMFWYRQQPGQSLTLIATANQGSEATYESGFVIDKFPISRPNLTFSTLTVSNMSPEDSSIYLCSGTGGVGNTEAFFGQGTRLTVV.

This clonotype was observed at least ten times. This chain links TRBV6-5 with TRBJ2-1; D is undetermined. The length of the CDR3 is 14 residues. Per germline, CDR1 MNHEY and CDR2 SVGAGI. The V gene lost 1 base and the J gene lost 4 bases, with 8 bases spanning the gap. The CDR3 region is CASSYYLGYNEQFF. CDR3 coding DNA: TGTGCCAGCAGTTACTATCTAGGTTACAATGAGCAGTTCTTC.

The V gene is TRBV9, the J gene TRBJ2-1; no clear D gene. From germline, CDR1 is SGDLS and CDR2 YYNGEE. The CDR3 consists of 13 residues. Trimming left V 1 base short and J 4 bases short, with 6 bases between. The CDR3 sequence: CASSVSDYNEQFF. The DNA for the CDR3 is TGTGCCAGCAGCGTAAGCGATTACAATGAGCAGTTCTTC.

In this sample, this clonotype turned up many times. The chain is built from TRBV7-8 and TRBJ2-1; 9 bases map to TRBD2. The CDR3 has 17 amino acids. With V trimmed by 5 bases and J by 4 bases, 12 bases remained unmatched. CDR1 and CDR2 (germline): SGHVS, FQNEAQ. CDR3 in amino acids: CASSNSGGDHLYNEQFF. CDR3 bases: TGTGCCAGCAGCAATAGCGGGGGAGATCACCTTTACAATGAGCAGTTCTTC.

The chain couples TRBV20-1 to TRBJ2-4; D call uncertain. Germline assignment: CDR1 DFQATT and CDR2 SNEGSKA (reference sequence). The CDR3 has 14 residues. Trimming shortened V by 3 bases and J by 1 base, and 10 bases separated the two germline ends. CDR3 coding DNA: TGCAGTGCTAGTCGGGCGGCGGCCAAAAACATTCAGTACTTC. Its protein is CSASRAAAKNIQYF.

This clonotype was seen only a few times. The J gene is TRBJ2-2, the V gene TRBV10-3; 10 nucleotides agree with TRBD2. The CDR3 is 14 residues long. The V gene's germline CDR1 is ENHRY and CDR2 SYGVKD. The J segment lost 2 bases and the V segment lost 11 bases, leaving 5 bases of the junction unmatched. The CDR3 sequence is CAASGRGNTGELFF. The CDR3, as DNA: TGTGCCGCGAGCGGGAGGGGAAACACCGGGGAGCTGTTTTTT.

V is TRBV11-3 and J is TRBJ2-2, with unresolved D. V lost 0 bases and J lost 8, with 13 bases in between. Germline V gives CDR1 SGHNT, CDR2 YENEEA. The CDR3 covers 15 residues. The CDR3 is CASSLDPSRRGELFF. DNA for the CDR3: TGTGCCAGCAGCTTAGACCCCTCTAGACGGGGGGAGCTGTTTTTT.

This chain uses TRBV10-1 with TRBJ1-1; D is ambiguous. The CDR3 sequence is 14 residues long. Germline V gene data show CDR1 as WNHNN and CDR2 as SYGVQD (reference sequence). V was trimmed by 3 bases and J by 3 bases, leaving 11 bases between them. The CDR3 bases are TGCGCCAGCAGTGACTCAGGACTGGACACTGAAGCTTTCTTT. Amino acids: CASSDSGLDTEAFF.

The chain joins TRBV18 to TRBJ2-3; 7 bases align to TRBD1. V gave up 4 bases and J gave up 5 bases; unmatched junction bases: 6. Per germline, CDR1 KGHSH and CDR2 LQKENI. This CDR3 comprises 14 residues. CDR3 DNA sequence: TGTGCCAGCTCACGCCGGACAGGCAGAGATACGCAGTATTTT. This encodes CASSRRTGRDTQYF.

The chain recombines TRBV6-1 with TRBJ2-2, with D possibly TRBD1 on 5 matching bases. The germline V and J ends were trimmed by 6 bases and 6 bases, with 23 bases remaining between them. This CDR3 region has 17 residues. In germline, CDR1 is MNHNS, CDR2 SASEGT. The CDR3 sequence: CASRRFLGEVGAGELFF. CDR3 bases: TGTGCCAGCAGACGTTTCTTAGGGGAAGTAGGCGCCGGGGAGCTGTTTTTT.

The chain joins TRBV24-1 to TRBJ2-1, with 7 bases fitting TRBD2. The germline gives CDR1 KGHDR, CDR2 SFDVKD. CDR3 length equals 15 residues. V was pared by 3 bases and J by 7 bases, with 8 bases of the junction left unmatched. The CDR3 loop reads CATSDPLAEGNEQFF. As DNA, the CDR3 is TGTGCCACCAGTGATCCCCTAGCGGAGGGTAATGAGCAGTTCTTC.

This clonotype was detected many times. The CDR3 DNA follows: TGTGCCAGCAGCTACGTTTCCGGGGAGCTGTTTTTT. Protein product: CASSYVSGELFF. The rearrangement joins TRBV7-9 to TRBJ2-2, with D hard to call. V was shortened by 4 bases and J by 6 bases, with 6 bases between the two germline ends. The CDR3 spans 12 residues. Germline V gene sequence: CDR1 SEHNR, CDR2 FQNEAQ (reference sequence). The full variable domain, completed using reference TRBV7-9 and TRBJ2-2, is DTGVSQNPRHKITKRGQNVTFRCDPISEHNRLYWYRQTLGQGPEFLTYFQNEAQLEKSRLLSDRFSAERPKGSFSTLEIQRTEQGDSAMYLCASSYVSGELFFGEGSRLTVL.

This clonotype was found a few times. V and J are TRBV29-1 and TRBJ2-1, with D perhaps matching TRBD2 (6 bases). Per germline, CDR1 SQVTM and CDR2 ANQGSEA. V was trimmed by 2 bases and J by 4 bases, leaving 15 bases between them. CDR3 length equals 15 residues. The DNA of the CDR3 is TGCAGCGTTGAATTGGGACTGGAGCCTTACAATGAGCAGTTCTTC. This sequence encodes CSVELGLEPYNEQFF.

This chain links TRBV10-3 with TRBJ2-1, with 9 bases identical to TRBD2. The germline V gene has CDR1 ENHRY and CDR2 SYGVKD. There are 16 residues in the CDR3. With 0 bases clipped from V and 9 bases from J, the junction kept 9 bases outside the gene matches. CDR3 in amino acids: CAISESAGGPGPEQFF. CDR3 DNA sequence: TGTGCCATCAGTGAGTCCGCGGGAGGGCCTGGGCCTGAGCAGTTCTTC.

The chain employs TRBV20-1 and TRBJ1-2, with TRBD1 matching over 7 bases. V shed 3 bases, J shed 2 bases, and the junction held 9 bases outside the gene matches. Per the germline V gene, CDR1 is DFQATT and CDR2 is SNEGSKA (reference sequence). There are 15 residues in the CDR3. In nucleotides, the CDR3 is TGCAGTGCTAGGGACAGGTCCTCCCCGAACTATGGCTACACCTTC. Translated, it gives CSARDRSSPNYGYTF.

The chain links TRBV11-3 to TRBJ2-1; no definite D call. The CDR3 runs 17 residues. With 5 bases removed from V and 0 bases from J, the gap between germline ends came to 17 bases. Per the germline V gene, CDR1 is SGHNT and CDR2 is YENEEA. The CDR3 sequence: CASSPIADIVSYNEQFF. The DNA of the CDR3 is TGTGCCAGCAGCCCAATAGCCGACATTGTCTCCTACAATGAGCAGTTCTTC. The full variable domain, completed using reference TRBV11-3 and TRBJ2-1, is EAGVVQSPRYKIIEKKQPVAFWCNPISGHNTLYWYLQNLGQGPELLIRYENEEAVDDSQLPKDRFSAERLKGVDSTLKIQPAELGDSAVYLCASSPIADIVSYNEQFFGPGTRLTVL.

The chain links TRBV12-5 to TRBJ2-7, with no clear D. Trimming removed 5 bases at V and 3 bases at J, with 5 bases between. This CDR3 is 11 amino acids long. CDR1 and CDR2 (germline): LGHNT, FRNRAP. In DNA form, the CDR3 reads TGTGCTAGTGGTACAGACTACGAGCAGTACTTC. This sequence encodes CASGTDYEQYF.

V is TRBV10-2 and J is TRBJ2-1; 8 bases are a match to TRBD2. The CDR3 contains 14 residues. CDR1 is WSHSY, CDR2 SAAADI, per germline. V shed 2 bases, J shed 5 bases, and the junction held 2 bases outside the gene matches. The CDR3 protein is CASSERGGHNEQFF. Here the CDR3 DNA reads TGCGCCAGCAGTGAGCGGGGGGGGCACAATGAGCAGTTCTTC.

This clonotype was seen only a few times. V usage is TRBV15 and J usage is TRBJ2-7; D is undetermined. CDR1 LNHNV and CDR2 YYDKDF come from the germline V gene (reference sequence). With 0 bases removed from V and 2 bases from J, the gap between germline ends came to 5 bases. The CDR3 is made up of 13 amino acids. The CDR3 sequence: CATSRDLAYEQYF. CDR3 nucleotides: TGTGCCACCAGCAGAGATTTGGCCTACGAGCAGTACTTC.

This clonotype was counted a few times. The CDR3 bases are TGCGCCAGCAGAGAGGGGGGCGGCAATCAGCCCCAGCATTTT. Its translation is CASREGGGNQPQHF. The J gene is TRBJ1-5, the V gene TRBV5-1; TRBD1 is a possible D gene (6 bases). The V and J ends lost 5 bases and 2 bases respectively, with 11 bases between them. Germline V gene sequence: CDR1 SGHRS, CDR2 YFSETQ. The CDR3 totals 14 residues. The complete variable domain, with remaining parts taken from reference TRBV5-1 and TRBJ1-5, reads KAGVTQTPRYLIKTRGQQVTLSCSPISGHRSVSWYQQTPGQGLQFLFEYFSETQRNKGNFPGRFSGRQFSNSRSEMNVSTLELGDSALYLCASREGGGNQPQHFGDGTRLSIL.

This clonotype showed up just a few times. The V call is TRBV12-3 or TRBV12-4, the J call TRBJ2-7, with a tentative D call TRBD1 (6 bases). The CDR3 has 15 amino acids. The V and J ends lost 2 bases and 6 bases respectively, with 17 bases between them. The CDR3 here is CASSLSSGEGGEQYF. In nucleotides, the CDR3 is TGTGCCAGCAGTTTATCATCAGGGGAAGGGGGCGAGCAGTACTTC.

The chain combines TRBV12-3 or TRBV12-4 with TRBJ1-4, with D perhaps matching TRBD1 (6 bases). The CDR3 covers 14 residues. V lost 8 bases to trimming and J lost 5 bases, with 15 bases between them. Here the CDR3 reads CASRTGNLNEKLFF. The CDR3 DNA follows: TGTGCCAGCCGTACAGGGAATTTGAATGAAAAACTGTTTTTT.